This T cell receptor (beta chain) was obtained from a study of brain T cells in children with intractable seizures. Study-level points and caveats: Clones missing pre-surgery may reflect undersampling of that blood sample. Only CDR3 sequence similarity suggested viral specificity, without known HCMV serostatus.

The time point was: blood from clinic visit 5 months post-surgery; TSC patient then seizure free. Sequencing was limited to surgery cases with top T cell transcript signatures in brain tissue. Pre-surgery treatment included at least one anti-epileptic drug. TCRdb's copy holds only in-frame clones and misses some; the assay was immunoSEQ multiplex PCR. This table holds 300,000 to 400,000 clones, over 90% found once. Concerning this clone: Its target is unknown.

CDR3 length: 18 residues. The V and J ends lost 4 bases and 3 bases, in that order; junction bases with no gene match: 16. The germline V gene has CDR1 SGHTA and CDR2 FQGNSA. This receptor was obtained from a boy in the first two years of life with tuberous sclerosis and intractable seizures. The chain links TRBV7-2 to TRBJ2-3, with TRBD2 matching over 7 bases. Sequenced material: peripheral blood, taken about 5 months after surgery. The CDR3 sequence is CASSSRVVAGAGTDTQYF. The DNA of the CDR3 is TGTGCCAGCAGCTCCCGGGTGGTGGCGGGAGCGGGGACAGATACGCAGTATTTT. The variable domain in full, completed from reference TRBV7-2 and TRBJ2-3, reads GAGVSQSPSNKVTEKGKDVELRCDPISGHTALYWYRQSLGQGLEFLIYFQGNSAPDKSGLPSDRFSAERTGGSVSTLTIQRTQQEDSAVYLCASSSRVVAGAGTDTQYFGPGTRLTVL.